This is a list of T cell receptor beta chains from one sample in a study of CD8 T cells in Susac syndrome. Via MiXCR, TCRdb re-called the immunoSEQ multiplex PCR reads, giving one row per CDR3 protein. The sample holds 170,000 or so distinct CDR3 sequences, 93% seen once. The sequenced sample was CD4+ T cells from PBMCs. The receptors stem from a human donor with multiple sclerosis. Both conserved end residues are part of each CDR3. A D gene is named only where the DNA matches it firmly. For some rows the clone size is stated as once, few or many, or as a class when expanded; others skip it.

V	size	D	J	CDR3	DNA
TRBV3-1	-	-	TRBJ2-5	CASSQLEETQYF	TGTGCCAGCAGCCAGTTGGAGGAGACCCAGTACTTC
TRBV5-4	-	-	TRBJ2-7	CASSSGLGDSLPTYEQYF	TGTGCCAGCAGCTCCGGCTTAGGCGACAGCCTTCCAACCTACGAGCAGTACTTC
TRBV20-1	-	TRBD2	TRBJ2-3	CSANGLAGGPEDTQYF	TGCAGTGCCAATGGACTAGCGGGGGGGCCCGAAGATACGCAGTATTTT
TRBV6-9	-	-	TRBJ1-2	CASSYSSTGLNYGYTF	TGTGCCAGCAGTTATAGTAGTACAGGATTGAACTATGGCTACACCTTC
TRBV20-1	-	-	TRBJ1-2	CSALWAGYGYTF	TGCAGTGCCCTCTGGGCTGGCTATGGCTACACCTTC
TRBV9	-	-	TRBJ2-3	CASSWGTGGLGDTQYF	TGTGCCAGCAGTTGGGGAACGGGGGGCCTCGGAGATACGCAGTATTTT
TRBV6-6	-	-	TRBJ1-5	CASSDRSNQPQHF	TGTGCCAGCAGTGACCGTAGCAATCAGCCCCAGCATTTT
TRBV28	-	-	TRBJ1-3	CASSQGRGTIYF	TGTGCCAGCAGCCAGGGCCGGGGCACCATATATTTT
TRBV5-4	-	TRBD2	TRBJ2-3	CASFTLAGGIADTQYF	TGTGCCAGCTTCACCTTGGCGGGGGGGATTGCAGATACGCAGTATTTT
TRBV19	-	-	TRBJ1-2	CATRSGGPVYGYTF	TGTGCCACACGGAGCGGGGGTCCAGTCTATGGCTACACCTTC
TRBV2	-	-	TRBJ1-2	CASSVIGSPNYGYTF	TGTGCCAGCAGTGTGATCGGGTCTCCCAACTATGGCTACACCTTC
TRBV19	-	-	TRBJ1-1	CASTGVLMNTEAFF	TGTGCCAGTACAGGGGTCCTCATGAACACTGAAGCTTTCTTT
TRBV9	-	TRBD2	TRBJ2-3	CASSNAGTSGGNTDTQYF	TGTGCCAGCAGCAACGCCGGGACTAGCGGGGGGAACACAGATACGCAGTATTTT
TRBV28	-	TRBD2	TRBJ2-7	CASSSWTSGSSYEQYF	TGTGCCAGCAGTTCGTGGACTAGCGGGAGTAGCTACGAGCAGTACTTC
TRBV5-1	-	-	TRBJ2-3	CASSLADTSASTDTQYF	TGCGCCAGCAGCTTGGCCGATACTTCGGCAAGCACAGATACGCAGTATTTT
TRBV12-3/TRBV12-4	few	-	TRBJ2-6	CASSSTGAGANVLTF	TGTGCCAGCAGTTCGACCGGAGCTGGGGCCAACGTCCTGACTTTC
TRBV28	-	TRBD1	TRBJ2-7	CASSPWDRPHEQYF	TGTGCCAGCAGCCCGTGGGACAGGCCCCACGAGCAGTACTTC
TRBV5-4	-	TRBD1	TRBJ1-2	CASSLVGQGRGYTF	TGTGCCAGCAGCTTGGTGGGACAGGGAAGGGGCTACACCTTC
TRBV23-1	-	-	TRBJ2-2	CASTLRRPGSCFF	-
TRBV27	-	TRBD1	TRBJ2-7	CASSSPTGASSYEQYF	TGTGCCAGCAGTTCTCCTACAGGGGCCAGCTCCTACGAGCAGTACTTC
TRBV20-1	-	TRBD1	TRBJ1-2	CSARVPRQGGYTF	TGCAGTGCTAGAGTACCTCGACAGGGCGGCTACACCTTC
TRBV25-1	-	-	TRBJ1-2	CASSDRAF	TGTGCCAGCAGTGACCGGGCGTTC
TRBV15	-	TRBD2	TRBJ2-1	CATSRAGGRGNEQFF	TGTGCCACCAGCAGAGCTGGCGGGAGGGGTAATGAGCAGTTCTTC
TRBV3-1	-	-	TRBJ2-5	CASSQDRRRKFEETQYF	TGTGCCAGCAGCCAAGATCGGCGCCGTAAGTTCGAAGAGACCCAGTACTTC
TRBV19	-	-	TRBJ1-5	CASSKGQNNQPQHF	TGTGCCAGTAGCAAAGGACAGAACAATCAGCCCCAGCATTTT
TRBV12-3/TRBV12-4	-	-	TRBJ1-5	CASSPSLYQPQHF	TGTGCCAGCAGTCCTAGCCTCTATCAGCCCCAGCATTTT
TRBV29-1	-	-	TRBJ1-2	CSAWAGNGYTF	TGCAGCGCATGGGCAGGGAATGGCTACACCTTC
TRBV25-1	once	-	TRBJ2-2	CASSEARSYGELFF	TGTGCCAGCAGTGAAGCGAGGAGCTACGGGGAGCTGTTTTTT
TRBV2	-	-	TRBJ2-2	CASRGGAGGELFF	TGTGCCAGCAGAGGAGGGGCTGGCGGGGAGCTGTTTTTT
TRBV16	-	TRBD1	TRBJ1-4	CASSQSGTVNEKLFF	TGTGCCAGCAGCCAATCGGGGACAGTTAATGAAAAACTGTTTTTT
TRBV15	-	-	TRBJ1-5	CATSSAGTPSNQPQHF	TGTGCCACCAGCAGCGCCGGGACACCTAGCAATCAGCCCCAGCATTTT
TRBV30	-	-	TRBJ1-5	CAWTRGPFSNQPQHF	TGTGCCTGGACCCGGGGGCCTTTTAGCAATCAGCCCCAGCATTTT
TRBV30	-	-	TRBJ1-2	CAWSWGNYGYTF	TGTGCCTGGAGTTGGGGGAACTATGGCTACACCTTC
TRBV3-1	few	-	TRBJ1-1	CASSQDWGNTEAFF	TGTGCCAGCAGCCAAGATTGGGGGAACACTGAAGCTTTCTTT
TRBV19	-	-	TRBJ2-3	CASKKSSEDTQYF	TGTGCCAGTAAGAAGAGTTCTGAGGATACGCAGTATTTT
TRBV9	-	-	TRBJ1-6	CASSVEGHSRNNSPLHF	TGTGCCAGCAGCGTAGAAGGACATTCTCGCAATAATTCACCCCTCCACTTT
TRBV28	-	-	TRBJ2-3	CASSLGQPGTDTQYF	TGTGCCAGCAGTCTCGGACAGCCGGGGACAGATACGCAGTATTTT
TRBV12-3/TRBV12-4	-	-	TRBJ1-2	CASSASGYGYTF	TGTGCCAGCAGTGCTTCGGGCTATGGCTACACCTTC
TRBV3-1	-	-	TRBJ2-1	CASSQVLSSEQFF	TGTGCCAGCAGCCAAGTCCTTTCGAGTGAGCAGTTCTTC
TRBV29-1	-	-	TRBJ1-1	CSVEEGMNTEAFF	TGCAGCGTTGAGGAGGGTATGAACACTGAAGCTTTCTTT
TRBV10-2	-	-	TRBJ2-5	CASRESGIETQYF	TGCGCCAGCAGAGAGTCAGGGATTGAGACCCAGTACTTC
TRBV20-1	once	-	TRBJ1-5	CSALSHRGLDNQPQHF	TGCAGTGCTCTCTCCCACCGGGGGCTGGACAATCAGCCCCAGCATTTT
TRBV27	-	-	TRBJ2-3	CASAELDTQYF	TGTGCCAGCGCCGAATTGGATACGCAGTATTTT
TRBV5-1	-	-	TRBJ2-6	CASSSTGSGGANVLTF	TGCGCCAGCAGCTCGACGGGGTCGGGGGGGGCCAACGTCCTGACTTTC
TRBV7-9	-	-	TRBJ2-1	CASSGGTAGNSYNEQFF	TGTGCCAGCAGCGGAGGGACAGCGGGGAACTCCTACAATGAGCAGTTCTTC
TRBV12-3/TRBV12-4	-	-	TRBJ1-1	CASSLNGNTEAFF	TGTGCCAGCAGTTTGAACGGTAACACTGAAGCTTTCTTT
TRBV12-3/TRBV12-4	-	TRBD2	TRBJ2-1	CASSFRAGGYNEQFF	TGTGCCAGCAGTTTCCGAGCGGGAGGCTACAATGAGCAGTTCTTC
TRBV5-4	-	-	TRBJ2-7	CASSLGGSSSRYEQYF	TGTGCCAGCAGCTTGGGGGGGAGTTCCTCTCGCTACGAGCAGTACTTC
TRBV19	-	-	TRBJ1-5	CATLPETIHGQTSNQPQHF	TGTGCCACTCTCCCCGAAACCATCCATGGACAGACTAGCAATCAGCCCCAGCATTTT
TRBV7-6	-	-	TRBJ2-7	CASSDGPQREQYF	TGTGCCAGCAGCGACGGGCCGCAACGGGAGCAGTACTTC
TRBV19	-	TRBD1	TRBJ1-2	CASSTTGYGYTF	TGTGCCAGTAGTACGACAGGGTATGGCTACACCTTC
TRBV7-9	-	-	TRBJ2-2	CASSLDGELFF	TGTGCCAGCAGCTTAGACGGGGAGCTGTTTTTT
TRBV28	-	TRBD1	TRBJ2-3	CASSRQGADTQYF	TGTGCCAGCAGTCGACAGGGGGCTGATACGCAGTATTTT
TRBV5-1	once	TRBD2	TRBJ2-7	CASSLALAGGSYEQYF	TGCGCCAGCAGCTTGGCTCTAGCGGGAGGTTCCTACGAGCAGTACTTC
TRBV6-1	few	-	TRBJ2-2	CASSNTAYRRAATGELFF	TGTGCCAGCAGCAATACCGCTTACCGCCGGGCGGCCACCGGGGAGCTGTTTTTT